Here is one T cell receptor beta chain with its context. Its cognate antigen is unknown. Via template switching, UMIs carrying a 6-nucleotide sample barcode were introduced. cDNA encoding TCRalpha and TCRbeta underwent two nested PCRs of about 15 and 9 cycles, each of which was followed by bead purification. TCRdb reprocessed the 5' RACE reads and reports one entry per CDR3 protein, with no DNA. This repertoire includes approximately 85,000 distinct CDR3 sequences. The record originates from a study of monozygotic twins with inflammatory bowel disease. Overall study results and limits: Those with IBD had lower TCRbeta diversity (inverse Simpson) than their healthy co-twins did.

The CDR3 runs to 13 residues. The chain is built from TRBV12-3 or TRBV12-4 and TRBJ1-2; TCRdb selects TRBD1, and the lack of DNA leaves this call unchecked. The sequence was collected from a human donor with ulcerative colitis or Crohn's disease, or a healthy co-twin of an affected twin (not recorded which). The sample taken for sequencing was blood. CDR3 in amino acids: CASIPSGGRGYTF.